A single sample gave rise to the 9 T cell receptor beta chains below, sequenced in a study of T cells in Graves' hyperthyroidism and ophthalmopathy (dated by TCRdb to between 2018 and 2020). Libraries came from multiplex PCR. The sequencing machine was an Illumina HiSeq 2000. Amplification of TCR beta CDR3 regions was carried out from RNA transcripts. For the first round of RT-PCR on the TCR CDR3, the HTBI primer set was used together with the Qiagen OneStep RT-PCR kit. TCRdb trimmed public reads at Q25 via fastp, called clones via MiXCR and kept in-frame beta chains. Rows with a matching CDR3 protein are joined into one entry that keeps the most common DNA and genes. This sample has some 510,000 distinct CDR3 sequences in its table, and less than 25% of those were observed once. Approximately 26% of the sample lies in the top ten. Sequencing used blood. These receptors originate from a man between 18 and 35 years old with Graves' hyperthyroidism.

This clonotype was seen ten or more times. Written as DNA, the CDR3 is TGTGCCAGCAGCGTAGCCGGGACAGGGAACGACGAGCAGTACTTC. Translating gives CASSVAGTGNDEQYF. The V call is TRBV9, the J call TRBJ2-7; 9 nucleotides align to TRBD1. V lost 0 bases, J lost 5 bases, and 6 bases stayed unmatched. Germline-derived CDR1 and CDR2 are SGDLS and YYNGEE. This CDR3 contains 15 residues.

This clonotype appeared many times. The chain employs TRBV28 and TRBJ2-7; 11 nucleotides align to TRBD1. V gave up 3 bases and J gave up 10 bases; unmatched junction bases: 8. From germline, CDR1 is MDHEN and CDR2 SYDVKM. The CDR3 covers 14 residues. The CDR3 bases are TGTGCCAGCAGTTTGATTGGGGACAGGGGGTTACAGTACTTC. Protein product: CASSLIGDRGLQYF.

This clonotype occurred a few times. The CDR3 spells CASSSSGGSLGTEAFF. In DNA form, the CDR3 reads TGTGCCAGCAGCTCCTCCGGGGGGTCTCTCGGCACTGAAGCTTTCTTT. The V call is TRBV11-1, the J call TRBJ1-1; D may be TRBD1 (5 bases). CDR1 and CDR2 from the germline V gene are SGHAT and FQDESV (reference sequence). V dropped 4 bases and J dropped 4 bases, with 19 bases sitting between them. This CDR3 has 16 residues.

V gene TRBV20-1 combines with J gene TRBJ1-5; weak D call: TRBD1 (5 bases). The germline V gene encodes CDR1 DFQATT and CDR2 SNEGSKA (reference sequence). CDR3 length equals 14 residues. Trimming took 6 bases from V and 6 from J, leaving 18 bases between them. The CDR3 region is CSAILRGEGQPQHF. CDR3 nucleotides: TGCAGTGCCATCCTGCGGGGGGAAGGTCAGCCCCAGCATTTT.

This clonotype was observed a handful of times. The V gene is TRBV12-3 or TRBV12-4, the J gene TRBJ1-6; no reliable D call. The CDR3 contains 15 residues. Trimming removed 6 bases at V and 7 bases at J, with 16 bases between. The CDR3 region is CASSPRPRVNSPLHF. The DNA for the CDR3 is TGTGCCAGCAGCCCCCGGCCCCGGGTAAATTCACCCCTCCACTTT.

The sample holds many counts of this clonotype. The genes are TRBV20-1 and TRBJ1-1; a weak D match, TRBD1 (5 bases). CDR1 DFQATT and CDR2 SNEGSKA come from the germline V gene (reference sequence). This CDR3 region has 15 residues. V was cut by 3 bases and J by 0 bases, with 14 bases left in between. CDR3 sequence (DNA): TGCAGTGCTAGGGGAATGCGGGGCTTGAACACTGAAGCTTTCTTT. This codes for CSARGMRGLNTEAFF.

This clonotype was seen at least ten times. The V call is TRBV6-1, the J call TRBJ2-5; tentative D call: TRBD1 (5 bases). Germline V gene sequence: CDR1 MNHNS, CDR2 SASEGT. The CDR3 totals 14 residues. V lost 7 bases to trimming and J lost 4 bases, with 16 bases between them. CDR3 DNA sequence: TGTGCCAGCAAGGGGCCAGGTGTAAGAGAGACCCAGTACTTC. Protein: CASKGPGVRETQYF.

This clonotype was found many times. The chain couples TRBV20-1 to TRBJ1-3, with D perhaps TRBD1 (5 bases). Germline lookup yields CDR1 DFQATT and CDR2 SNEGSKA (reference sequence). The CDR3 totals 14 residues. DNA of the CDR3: TGCAGCGAACCGGGACCAAATACTGGAAACACCATATATTTT. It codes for CSEPGPNTGNTIYF.

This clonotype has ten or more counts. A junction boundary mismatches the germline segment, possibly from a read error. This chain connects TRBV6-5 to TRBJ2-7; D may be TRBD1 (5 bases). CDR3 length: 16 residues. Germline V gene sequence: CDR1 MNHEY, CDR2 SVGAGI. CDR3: CASSYSRTHTGSPLLF. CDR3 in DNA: TGTGCCAGCAGTTACTCCAGGACACATACAGGTTCCCCCCTCCTTTTC.